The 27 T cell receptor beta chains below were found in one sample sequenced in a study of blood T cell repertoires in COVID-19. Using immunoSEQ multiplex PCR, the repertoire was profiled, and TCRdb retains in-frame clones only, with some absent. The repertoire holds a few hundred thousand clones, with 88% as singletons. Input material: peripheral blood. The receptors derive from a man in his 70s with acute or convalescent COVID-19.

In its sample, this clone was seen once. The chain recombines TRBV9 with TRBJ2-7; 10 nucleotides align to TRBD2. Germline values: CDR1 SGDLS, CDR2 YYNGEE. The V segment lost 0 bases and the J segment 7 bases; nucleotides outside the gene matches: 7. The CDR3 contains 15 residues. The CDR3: CASSVEPSGSQEQYF. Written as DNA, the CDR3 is TGTGCCAGCAGCGTAGAACCTAGCGGGAGTCAAGAGCAGTACTTC.

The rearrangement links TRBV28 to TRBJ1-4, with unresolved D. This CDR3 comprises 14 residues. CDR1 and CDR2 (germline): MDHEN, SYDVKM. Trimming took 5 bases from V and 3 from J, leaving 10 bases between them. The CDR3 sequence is CASSPRGANEKLFF. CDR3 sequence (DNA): TGTGCCAGCAGTCCGCGGGGTGCTAATGAAAAACTGTTTTTT. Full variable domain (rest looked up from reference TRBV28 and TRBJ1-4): DVKVTQSSRYLVKRTGEKVFLECVQDMDHENMFWYRQDPGLGLRLIYFSYDVKMKEKGDIPEGYSVSREKKERFSLILESASTNQTSMYLCASSPRGANEKLFFGSGTQLSVL.

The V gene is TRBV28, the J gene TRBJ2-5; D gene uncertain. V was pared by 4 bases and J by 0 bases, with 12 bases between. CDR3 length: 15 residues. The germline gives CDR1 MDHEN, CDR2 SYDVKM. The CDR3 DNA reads TGTGCCAGCAGTTACCCTAGTAGGTACCAAGAGACCCAGTACTTC. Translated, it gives CASSYPSRYQETQYF.

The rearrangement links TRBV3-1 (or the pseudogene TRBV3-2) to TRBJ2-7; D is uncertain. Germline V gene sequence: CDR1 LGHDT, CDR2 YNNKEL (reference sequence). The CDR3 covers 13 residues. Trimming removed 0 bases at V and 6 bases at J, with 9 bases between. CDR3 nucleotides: TGTGCCAGCAGCCAAGATGAGCGTGGCGAGCAGTACTTC. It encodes CASSQDERGEQYF.

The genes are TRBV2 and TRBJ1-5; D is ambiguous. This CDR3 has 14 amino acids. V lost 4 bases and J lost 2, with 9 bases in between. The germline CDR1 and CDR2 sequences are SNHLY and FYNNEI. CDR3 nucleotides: TGTGCCAGCAGTGGTGGAGGCGGCAATCAGCCCCAGCATTTT. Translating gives CASSGGGGNQPQHF.

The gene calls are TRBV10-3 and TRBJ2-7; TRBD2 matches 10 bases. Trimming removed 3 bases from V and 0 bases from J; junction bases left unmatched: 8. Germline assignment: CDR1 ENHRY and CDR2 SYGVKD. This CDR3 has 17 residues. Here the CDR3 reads CAISDWASGSTSYEQYF. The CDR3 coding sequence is TGTGCCATCAGTGATTGGGCTAGCGGGAGTACCTCCTACGAGCAGTACTTC.

The CDR3 is CASSNPGGDRAYEQYF. For the CDR3, the DNA is TGTGCCAGTAGTAACCCGGGGGGGGATCGAGCCTACGAGCAGTACTTC. The rearrangement joins TRBV19 to TRBJ2-7; 8 bases fit TRBD2. The germline V gene has CDR1 LNHDA and CDR2 SQIVND (reference sequence). The CDR3 sequence is 16 residues long. V shed 4 bases and J 2 bases; nucleotides not matched to a gene: 10.

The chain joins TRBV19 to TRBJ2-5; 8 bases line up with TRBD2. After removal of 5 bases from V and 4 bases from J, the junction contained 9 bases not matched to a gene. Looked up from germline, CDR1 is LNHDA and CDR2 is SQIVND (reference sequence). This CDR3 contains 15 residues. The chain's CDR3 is CASSASAGVGETQYF. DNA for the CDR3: TGTGCCAGTAGTGCCTCAGCGGGAGTCGGAGAGACCCAGTACTTC.

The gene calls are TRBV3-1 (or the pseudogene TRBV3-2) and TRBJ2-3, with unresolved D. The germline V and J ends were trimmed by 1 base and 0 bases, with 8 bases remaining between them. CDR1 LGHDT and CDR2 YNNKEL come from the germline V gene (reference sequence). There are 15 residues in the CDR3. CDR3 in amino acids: CASSQGATSTDTQYF. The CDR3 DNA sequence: TGTGCCAGCAGCCAAGGGGCAACTAGCACAGATACGCAGTATTTT.

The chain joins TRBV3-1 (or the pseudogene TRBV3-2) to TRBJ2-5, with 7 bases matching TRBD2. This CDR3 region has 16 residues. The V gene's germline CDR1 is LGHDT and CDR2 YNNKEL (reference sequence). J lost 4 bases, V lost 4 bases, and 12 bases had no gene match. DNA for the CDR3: TGTGCCAGCAGCCCCCAAGCGGGATCCGGCGCAGAGACCCAGTACTTC. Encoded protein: CASSPQAGSGAETQYF.

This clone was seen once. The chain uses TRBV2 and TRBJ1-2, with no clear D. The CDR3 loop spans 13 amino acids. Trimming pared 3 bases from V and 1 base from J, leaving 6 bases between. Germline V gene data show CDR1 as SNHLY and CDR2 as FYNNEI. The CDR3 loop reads CASSDQNNYGYTF. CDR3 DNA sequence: TGTGCCAGCAGTGACCAGAATAACTATGGCTACACCTTC.

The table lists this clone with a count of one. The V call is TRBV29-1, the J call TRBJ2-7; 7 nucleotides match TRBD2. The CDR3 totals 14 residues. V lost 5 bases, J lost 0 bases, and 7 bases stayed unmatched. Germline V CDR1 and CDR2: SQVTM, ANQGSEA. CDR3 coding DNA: TGCAGCGTTATAGGCGGGAGCCCCTCCTACGAGCAGTACTTC. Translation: CSVIGGSPSYEQYF.

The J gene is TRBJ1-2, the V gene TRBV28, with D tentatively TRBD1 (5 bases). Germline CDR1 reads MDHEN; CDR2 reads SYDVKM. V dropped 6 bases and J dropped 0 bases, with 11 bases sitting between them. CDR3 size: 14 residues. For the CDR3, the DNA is TGTGCCAGCAGCTCGGACATTTCTAACTATGGCTACACCTTC. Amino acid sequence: CASSSDISNYGYTF.

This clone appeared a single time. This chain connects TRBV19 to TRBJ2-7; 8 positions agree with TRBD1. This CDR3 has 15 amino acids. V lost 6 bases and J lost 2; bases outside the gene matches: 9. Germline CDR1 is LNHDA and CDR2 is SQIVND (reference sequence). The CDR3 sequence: CASSSVLDRAYEQYF. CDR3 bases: TGTGCCAGTAGCTCCGTGCTGGACAGGGCCTACGAGCAGTACTTC.

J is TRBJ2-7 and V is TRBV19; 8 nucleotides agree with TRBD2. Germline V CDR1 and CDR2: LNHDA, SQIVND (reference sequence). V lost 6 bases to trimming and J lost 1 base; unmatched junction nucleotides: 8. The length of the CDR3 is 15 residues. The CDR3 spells CASSSLAGGSYEQYF. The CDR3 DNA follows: TGTGCCAGTAGCTCACTCGCGGGAGGTTCCTACGAGCAGTACTTC.

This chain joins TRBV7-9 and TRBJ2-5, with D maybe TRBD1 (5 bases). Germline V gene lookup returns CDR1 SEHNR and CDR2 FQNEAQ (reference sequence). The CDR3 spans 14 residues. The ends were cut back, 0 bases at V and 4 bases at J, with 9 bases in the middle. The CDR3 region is CASSLAGAVETQYF. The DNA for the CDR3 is TGTGCCAGCAGCTTAGCAGGGGCGGTAGAGACCCAGTACTTC.

In DNA, the CDR3 is TGTGCCAGCAGCGTACGGACAGGGGGTAATTCACCCCTCCACTTT. Its translation: CASSVRTGGNSPLHF. This chain joins TRBV5-6 and TRBJ1-6; TRBD1 matches at 10 bases. This CDR3 region has 15 residues. Germline V gives CDR1 SGHDT, CDR2 YYEEEE. V lost 4 bases to trimming and J lost 6 bases; unmatched junction nucleotides: 4.

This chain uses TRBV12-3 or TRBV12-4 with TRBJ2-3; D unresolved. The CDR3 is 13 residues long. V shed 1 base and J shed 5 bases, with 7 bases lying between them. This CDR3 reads CASSLGALDTQYF. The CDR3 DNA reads TGTGCCAGCAGTTTAGGTGCGCTAGATACGCAGTATTTT.

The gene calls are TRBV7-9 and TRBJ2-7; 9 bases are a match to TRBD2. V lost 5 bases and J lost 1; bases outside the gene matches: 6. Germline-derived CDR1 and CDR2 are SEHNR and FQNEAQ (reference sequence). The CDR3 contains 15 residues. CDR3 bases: TGTGCCAGCAGCCAGACTAGCGGAGGATCCTACGAGCAGTACTTC. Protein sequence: CASSQTSGGSYEQYF.

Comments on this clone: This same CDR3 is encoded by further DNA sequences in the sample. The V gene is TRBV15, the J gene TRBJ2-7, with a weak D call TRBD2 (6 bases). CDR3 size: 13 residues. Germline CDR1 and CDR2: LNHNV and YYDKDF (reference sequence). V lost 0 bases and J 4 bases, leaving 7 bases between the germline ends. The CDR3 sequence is CATSRDRGYEQYF. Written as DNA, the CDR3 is TGTGCCACCAGCAGAGATCGGGGGTACGAGCAGTACTTC.

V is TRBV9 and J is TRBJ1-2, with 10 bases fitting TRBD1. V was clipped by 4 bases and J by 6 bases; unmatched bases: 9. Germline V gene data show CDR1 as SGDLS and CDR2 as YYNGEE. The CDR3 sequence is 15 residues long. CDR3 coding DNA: TGTGCCAGCAGCACCCAGGGACAGGGGAAAGATGGCTACACCTTC. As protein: CASSTQGQGKDGYTF.

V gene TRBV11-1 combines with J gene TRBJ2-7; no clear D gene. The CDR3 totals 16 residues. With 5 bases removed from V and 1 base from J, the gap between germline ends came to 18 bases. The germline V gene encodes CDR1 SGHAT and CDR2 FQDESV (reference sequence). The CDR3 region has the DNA TGTGCCAGCAGCCCCCTGGCAGACAAGCCGTCCTACGAGCAGTACTTC. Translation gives CASSPLADKPSYEQYF.

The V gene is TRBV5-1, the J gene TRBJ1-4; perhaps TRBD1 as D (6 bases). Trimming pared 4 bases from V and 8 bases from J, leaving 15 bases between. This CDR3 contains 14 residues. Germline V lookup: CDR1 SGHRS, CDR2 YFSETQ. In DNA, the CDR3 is TGCGCCAGCAGCGGGCGAGGGGGAGAAGAAAAACTGTTTTTT. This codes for CASSGRGGEEKLFF.

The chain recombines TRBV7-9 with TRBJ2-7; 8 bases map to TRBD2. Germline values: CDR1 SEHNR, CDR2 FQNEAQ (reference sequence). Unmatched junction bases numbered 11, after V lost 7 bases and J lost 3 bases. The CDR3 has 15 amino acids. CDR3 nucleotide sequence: TGTGCCAGCACCAAATTAGCGGGAAGGGGCTACGAGCAGTACTTC. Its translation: CASTKLAGRGYEQYF.

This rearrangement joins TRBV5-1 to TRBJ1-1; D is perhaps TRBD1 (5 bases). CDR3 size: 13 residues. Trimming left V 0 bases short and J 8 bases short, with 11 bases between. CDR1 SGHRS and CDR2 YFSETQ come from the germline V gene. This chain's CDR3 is CASSLGQPEEAFF. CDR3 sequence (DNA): TGCGCCAGCAGCTTGGGACAGCCAGAAGAAGCTTTCTTT.

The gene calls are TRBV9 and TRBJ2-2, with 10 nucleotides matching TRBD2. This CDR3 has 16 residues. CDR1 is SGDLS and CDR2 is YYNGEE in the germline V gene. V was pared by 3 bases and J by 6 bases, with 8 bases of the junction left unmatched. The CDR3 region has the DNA TGTGCCAGCAGCGCCTTTACTAGCGGGATACCCGGGGAGCTGTTTTTT. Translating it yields CASSAFTSGIPGELFF.

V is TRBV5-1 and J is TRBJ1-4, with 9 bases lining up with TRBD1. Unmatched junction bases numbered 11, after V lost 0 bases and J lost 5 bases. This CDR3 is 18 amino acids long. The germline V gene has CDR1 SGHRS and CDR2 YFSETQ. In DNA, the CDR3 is TGCGCCAGCAGCTTGGGACCCGGACAGGGGAAGGGAAATGAAAAACTGTTTTTT. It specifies CASSLGPGQGKGNEKLFF.